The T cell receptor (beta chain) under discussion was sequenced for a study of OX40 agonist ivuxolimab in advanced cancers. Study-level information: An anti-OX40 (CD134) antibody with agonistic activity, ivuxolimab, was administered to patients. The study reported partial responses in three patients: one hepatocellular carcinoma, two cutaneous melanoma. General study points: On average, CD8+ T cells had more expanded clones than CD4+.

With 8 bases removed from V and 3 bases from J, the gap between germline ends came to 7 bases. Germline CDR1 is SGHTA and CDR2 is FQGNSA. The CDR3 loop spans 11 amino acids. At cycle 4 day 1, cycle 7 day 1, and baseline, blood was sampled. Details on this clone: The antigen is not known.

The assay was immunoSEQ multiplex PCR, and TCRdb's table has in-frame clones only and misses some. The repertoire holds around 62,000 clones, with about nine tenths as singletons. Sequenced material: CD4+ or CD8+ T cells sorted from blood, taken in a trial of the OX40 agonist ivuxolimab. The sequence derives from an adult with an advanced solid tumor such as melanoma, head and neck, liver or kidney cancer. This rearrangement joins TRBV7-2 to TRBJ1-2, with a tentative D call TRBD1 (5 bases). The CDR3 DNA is TGTGCCAGCGGCAGGGACTATGGCTACACCTTC. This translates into CASGRDYGYTF.